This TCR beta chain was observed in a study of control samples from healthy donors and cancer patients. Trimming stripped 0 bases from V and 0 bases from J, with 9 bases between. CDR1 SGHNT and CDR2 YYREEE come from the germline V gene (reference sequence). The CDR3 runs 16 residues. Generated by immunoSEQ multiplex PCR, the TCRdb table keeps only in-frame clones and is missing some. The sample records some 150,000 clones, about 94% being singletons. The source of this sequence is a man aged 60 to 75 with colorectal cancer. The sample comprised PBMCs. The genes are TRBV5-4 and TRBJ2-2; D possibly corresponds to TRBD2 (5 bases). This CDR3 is CASSLESSPNTGELFF. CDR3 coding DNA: TGTGCCAGCAGCTTGGAGTCTAGCCCGAACACCGGGGAGCTGTTTTTT.